One sample yielded the 9 T cell receptor beta chains listed below, sequenced in a study of blood T cell repertoires in COVID-19. The table came from immunoSEQ multiplex PCR; TCRdb's copy has only in-frame clones and leaves some out. The data contain over 90,000 clones, 70% to 90% of them singletons. The sample was peripheral blood. These receptors came from a man in his fifties in a cohort sampled during active COVID-19.

This chain connects TRBV10-3 to TRBJ1-4; D not resolved. V was pared by 0 bases and J by 7 bases, with 12 bases between. The CDR3 is 15 amino acids. In germline, CDR1 is ENHRY, CDR2 SYGVKD. DNA of the CDR3: TGTGCCATCAGTGAGTCGGTTCCACCGGGTGAAAAACTGTTTTTT. It encodes CAISESVPPGEKLFF.

The CDR3 DNA follows: TGTGCCAGCAGTGAATCAGTCTGGAGCACCGGGGAGCTGTTTTTT. This codes for CASSESVWSTGELFF. The chain combines TRBV6-1 with TRBJ2-2; D unresolved. The CDR3 runs 15 residues. Germline CDR1 MNHNS, CDR2 SASEGT. V gave up 2 bases and J gave up 4 bases, with 11 bases separating them.

V gene TRBV4-2 combines with J gene TRBJ2-2; tentative D call: TRBD2 (5 bases). Trimming stripped 0 bases from V and 6 bases from J, with 14 bases between. The CDR3 runs 16 residues. CDR1 and CDR2 (germline): LGHNA, YNFKEQ. The CDR3 reads CASSQDFKAGAGELFF. The CDR3 DNA reads as TGTGCCAGCAGCCAAGATTTTAAGGCGGGCGCCGGGGAGCTGTTTTTT.

The rearrangement uses TRBV7-2 and TRBJ1-5, with 10 bases fitting TRBD1. Germline V lookup: CDR1 SGHTA, CDR2 FQGNSA. The CDR3 loop spans 15 amino acids. Trimming took 8 bases from V and 4 from J; bases not matched to a gene: 8. The CDR3 here is CASGLRTGGNQPQHF. Written as DNA, the CDR3 is TGTGCCAGCGGACTTAGGACAGGGGGAAATCAGCCCCAGCATTTT. The variable domain in full, with the rest retrieved from reference TRBV7-2 and TRBJ1-5, is GAGVSQSPSNKVTEKGKDVELRCDPISGHTALYWYRQSLGQGLEFLIYFQGNSAPDKSGLPSDRFSAERTGGSVSTLTIQRTQQEDSAVYLCASGLRTGGNQPQHFGDGTRLSIL.

A few counts support this clone. J is TRBJ1-5 and V is TRBV7-2, with D unresolved. The CDR3 has 16 residues. Germline V gene lookup returns CDR1 SGHTA and CDR2 FQGNSA. V lost 1 base to trimming and J lost 1 base, with 11 bases between them. This CDR3 reads CASSLGVGESNQPQHF. The CDR3 DNA reads as TGTGCCAGCAGCTTAGGTGTCGGAGAGAGCAATCAGCCCCAGCATTTT.

The chain couples TRBV7-2 to TRBJ2-7; no clear D gene. Germline V gene lookup returns CDR1 SGHTA and CDR2 FQGNSA. The CDR3 runs 13 residues. Deletions cut 0 bases from V and 3 bases from J, with 6 bases between. This CDR3 is CASSLASDYEQYF. Here the CDR3 DNA reads TGTGCCAGCAGCTTAGCTTCAGACTACGAGCAGTACTTC.

CDR3 region: CASRGNRENTEAFF. The CDR3 bases are TGTGCCAGCAGAGGGAACAGGGAGAACACTGAAGCTTTCTTT. The genes are TRBV25-1 and TRBJ1-1; D perhaps matches TRBD1 (6 bases). The germline gives CDR1 MGHDK, CDR2 SYGVNS. The CDR3 totals 14 residues. Trimming removed 6 bases from V and 1 base from J, with 12 bases in between.

The chain combines TRBV11-2 with TRBJ2-3, with no clear D. The CDR3 sequence is 13 residues long. V was cut by 4 bases and J by 1 base, with 6 bases left in between. Germline V gene sequence: CDR1 SGHAT, CDR2 FQNNGV. CDR3 sequence reads: CASSSRGTDTQYF. CDR3 DNA sequence: TGTGCCAGCAGCTCCCGAGGCACAGATACGCAGTATTTT.

The rearrangement joins TRBV19 to TRBJ1-5; a weak D match, TRBD1 (5 bases). Trimming took 4 bases from V and 4 from J, leaving 5 bases between them. CDR1 and CDR2 (germline): LNHDA, SQIVND (reference sequence). This CDR3 region has 12 residues. CDR3 nucleotide sequence: TGTGCCAGTAGTACAGGGAATCAGCCCCAGCATTTT. Translating gives CASSTGNQPQHF.